The 4 T cell receptor beta chains below come from one sample, sequenced in a study of blood T cell repertoires in COVID-19. Sequencing used immunoSEQ multiplex PCR; TCRdb keeps in-frame clones, though not all of them. Found here are more than 65,000 clones, roughly 80% of them singletons; the top ten hold more than 9.5%. The sequenced sample consisted of peripheral blood. These receptors came from a woman aged 80 or over with acute or convalescent COVID-19.

The J gene is TRBJ1-2, the V gene TRBV5-5; a possible D gene is TRBD1 (5 bases). This CDR3 region has 15 residues. The germline CDR1 and CDR2 sequences are SGHKS and YYEKEE (reference sequence). Deletions cut 0 bases from V and 2 bases from J, with 11 bases between. CDR3 loop: CASSLGRDWNYGYTF. For the CDR3, the DNA is TGTGCCAGCAGCTTGGGCAGGGATTGGAACTATGGCTACACCTTC.

V is TRBV7-8 and J is TRBJ1-2; a possible D gene is TRBD1 (5 bases). CDR1 and CDR2 (germline): SGHVS, FQNEAQ. CDR3 length equals 16 residues. V dropped 0 bases and J dropped 4 bases, with 15 bases sitting between them. The CDR3 reads CASSLAEGGTGYGYTF. DNA of the CDR3: TGTGCCAGCAGCTTAGCGGAGGGAGGGACCGGCTATGGCTACACCTTC.

V and J are TRBV6-5 and TRBJ2-7; TRBD1 matches at 11 bases. J lost 3 bases, V lost 6 bases, and 4 bases had no gene match. The germline gives CDR1 MNHEY, CDR2 SVGAGI. The CDR3 sequence is 14 residues long. In DNA form, the CDR3 reads TGTGCCAGCAGAGGGACAGGGGGGGACTACGAGCAGTACTTC. Its translation is CASRGTGGDYEQYF.

The genes are TRBV19 and TRBJ1-2; D possibly corresponds to TRBD1 (5 bases). The CDR3 is made up of 13 amino acids. Germline V gene sequence: CDR1 LNHDA, CDR2 SQIVND (reference sequence). Trimming took 3 bases from V and 8 from J, leaving 13 bases between them. The CDR3 spells CASSITGTDGYTF. CDR3 coding DNA: TGTGCCAGTAGTATCACGGGGACTGACGGCTACACCTTC.